This T cell receptor beta chain derives from a study of T cells in Graves' hyperthyroidism and ophthalmopathy. This clonotype was counted at least ten times. The CDR3 regions of TCR beta were amplified from RNA transcripts. During a first-round RT-PCR of the TCR CDR3, the HTBI primer set was used. One entry per CDR3 protein, called by TCRdb with MiXCR from the multiplex PCR reads. The sample yields 300,000 to 350,000 distinct CDR3 sequences, 11% to 15% seen once. The germline gives CDR1 LNHDA, CDR2 SQIVND (reference sequence). V shed 8 bases and J 5 bases; nucleotides not matched to a gene: 14. This CDR3 comprises 16 residues.

This receptor was taken from a woman aged 25-40 years with Graves' hyperthyroidism. The sequenced material came from blood. The chain recombines TRBV19 with TRBJ2-2, with TRBD2 identical over 7 bases. CDR3 protein: CASGGGWEGRTGELFF. The CDR3 DNA is TGTGCCAGTGGCGGAGGGTGGGAGGGCCGTACCGGGGAGCTGTTTTTT.